The 25 T cell receptor beta chains below all came from one sample that was sequenced in a study of human T cells and chemical hapten exposure (dated by TCRdb to about 2021). What this sample's time point label stands for: healthy volunteer bleed at 2 weeks. Total RNA was extracted from unfractionated whole blood that had been collected in Tempus Blood RNA tubes. The library came from RACE. TCRdb lists the instrument as NextSeq 500. TCRdb applied fastp at Q25 and MiXCR to the public reads, then kept only in-frame beta chains. Every distinct CDR3 protein forms one entry, paired with its most common genes and DNA. In all, the sample holds 130,000 or so distinct CDR3 sequences, and approximately 10% of those were seen once. Together, the top ten hold about 1.8% of the sample. The sample consisted of whole blood. These receptors all come from a male donor in good health. Some clones in this sample may be carry-over from other donors' samples.

This clonotype was found a few times. The chain has TRBV12-3 or TRBV12-4 and TRBJ1-5, with unresolved D. The CDR3 is 12 amino acids. Trimming removed 6 bases from V and 5 bases from J, with 8 bases in between. CDR3 DNA sequence: TGTGCCAGCAGCACGACGGATCAGCCCCAGCATTTT. Translating it yields CASSTTDQPQHF.

Here the CDR3 DNA reads TGCAGCTCCGGACAGGGGTCGGGTGAGCAGTTCTTC. Translated, it gives CSSGQGSGEQFF. The V and J genes are TRBV29-1 and TRBJ2-1, with 9 bases matching TRBD1. With V trimmed by 8 bases and J by 9 bases, 8 bases remained unmatched. Germline assignment: CDR1 SQVTM and CDR2 ANQGSEA. This CDR3 spans 12 amino acids.

The rearrangement joins TRBV7-9 to TRBJ2-3, with TRBD2 matching over 10 bases. The CDR3 totals 15 residues. V lost 5 bases, J lost 2 bases, and 4 bases stayed unmatched. CDR1 and CDR2 (germline): SEHNR, FQNEAQ (reference sequence). The CDR3 bases are TGTGCCAGCAGCGGTAGCGGGGGGCCCACAGATACGCAGTATTTT. Translation gives CASSGSGGPTDTQYF.

This clonotype came up many times. The rearrangement links TRBV3-1 to TRBJ1-1; D may be TRBD1 (5 bases). The CDR3 sequence is 14 residues long. The V gene's germline CDR1 is LGHDT and CDR2 YNNKEL (reference sequence). Trimming pared 0 bases from V and 5 bases from J, leaving 10 bases between. In DNA form, the CDR3 reads TGTGCCAGCAGCCAAGACCAGGGCCAAACTGAAGCTTTCTTT. Its protein is CASSQDQGQTEAFF.

This clonotype has at least ten counts. The chain employs TRBV5-5 and TRBJ1-3; D uncertain. The CDR3 totals 12 residues. V dropped 6 bases and J dropped 0 bases, with 4 bases sitting between them. Germline V gene sequence: CDR1 SGHKS, CDR2 YYEKEE (reference sequence). The CDR3 spells CASTSSGNTIYF. CDR3 coding DNA: TGTGCCAGCACCTCCTCTGGAAACACCATATATTTT.

This clonotype was counted only a few times. The chain has TRBV6-4 and TRBJ2-3; TRBD1 matches 7 bases. V was pared by 6 bases and J by 1 base, with 7 bases of the junction left unmatched. Germline V gene data show CDR1 as MRHNA and CDR2 as SNTAGT. The CDR3 contains 15 residues. DNA for the CDR3: TGTGCCAGCAGCGCTACAGGGGATGGCACAGATACGCAGTATTTT. This codes for CASSATGDGTDTQYF.

V gene TRBV9 combines with J gene TRBJ2-1; no definite D call. Trimming removed 2 bases at V and 5 bases at J, with 5 bases between. This CDR3 has 12 residues. Germline assignment: CDR1 SGDLS and CDR2 YYNGEE. The CDR3 nucleotides are TGTGCCAGCAGCGTCGGCGACAATGAGCAGTTCTTC. This translates into CASSVGDNEQFF.

The table lists this clonotype with a few counts. This sequence joins TRBV4-2 and TRBJ1-2; D ambiguous. V was cut by 1 base and J by 0 bases, with 9 bases left in between. CDR3 length: 15 amino acids. Germline V gene lookup returns CDR1 LGHNA and CDR2 YNFKEQ. In nucleotides, the CDR3 is TGTGCCAGCAGCCAAGGAGACATCTCTAACTATGGCTACACCTTC. Protein: CASSQGDISNYGYTF.

This clonotype appeared many times. The chain employs TRBV18 and TRBJ1-1; D may be TRBD1 (6 bases). The germline V and J ends were trimmed by 3 bases and 0 bases, with 8 bases remaining between them. The CDR3 contains 14 residues. CDR1 and CDR2 from the germline V gene are KGHSH and LQKENI. CDR3 region: CASSPDRMNTEAFF. The CDR3 region has the DNA TGTGCCAGCTCACCGGACAGAATGAACACTGAAGCTTTCTTT.

This clonotype was observed many times. The chain links TRBV4-1 to TRBJ1-5; D is unclear. V gave up 1 base and J gave up 10 bases, with 14 bases separating them. The CDR3 spans 14 residues. Germline-derived CDR1 and CDR2 are MGHRA and YSYEKL. CDR3 residues: CASSQVAADGPQHF. The CDR3 bases are TGCGCCAGCAGCCAAGTCGCAGCGGATGGTCCCCAGCATTTT.

The chain uses TRBV29-1 and TRBJ2-1; 7 nucleotides agree with TRBD2. The CDR3 covers 15 residues. The V gene end was trimmed by 6 bases and the J gene end by 5 bases; junction bases not matched to a gene: 13. Germline CDR1 is SQVTM and CDR2 is ANQGSEA. CDR3 sequence reads: CSVGLRLAGDNEQFF. The CDR3 region has the DNA TGCAGCGTGGGACTCCGTCTGGCGGGGGACAATGAGCAGTTCTTC.

The table lists this clonotype with a few counts. V usage is TRBV7-9 and J usage is TRBJ1-1; D perhaps matches TRBD1 (5 bases). CDR1 is SEHNR, CDR2 FQNEAQ, per germline (reference sequence). This CDR3 is built from 13 residues. Trimming took off 7 bases at V and 6 bases at J, with 15 bases between the two ends. DNA of the CDR3: TGTGCCAGCACCGAAGAGGGGAGCGCTGAAGCTTTCTTT. It codes for CASTEEGSAEAFF.

This clonotype was seen only a few times. This chain uses TRBV6-5 with TRBJ2-1, with D perhaps matching TRBD1 or TRBD2 (6 bases each). Per the germline V gene, CDR1 is MNHEY and CDR2 is SVGAGI. The length of the CDR3 is 14 residues. V was shortened by 8 bases and J by 5 bases, with 16 bases between the two germline ends. The CDR3 coding sequence is TGTGCCAGCGGCGTCTGGAGGGACAACAATGAGCAGTTCTTC. Amino acid sequence: CASGVWRDNNEQFF.

This clonotype showed up just a few times. This sequence joins TRBV7-8 and TRBJ2-1; 9 bases agree with TRBD2. V shed 2 bases, J shed 5 bases, and the junction held 4 bases outside the gene matches. From germline, CDR1 is SGHVS and CDR2 FQNEAQ. The CDR3 consists of 15 residues. Here the CDR3 reads CASSLLSSGDNEQFF. CDR3 DNA: TGTGCCAGCAGCTTATTGTCTAGCGGGGACAATGAGCAGTTCTTC.

This chain uses TRBV4-1 with TRBJ1-2; the D is unclear. V lost 0 bases to trimming and J lost 2 bases, with 4 bases between them. CDR1 and CDR2 (germline): MGHRA, YSYEKL. The CDR3 extends over 13 amino acids. The CDR3 coding sequence is TGCGCCAGCAGCCAAGAAATCAACTATGGCTACACCTTC. It encodes CASSQEINYGYTF.

There are a few counts of this clonotype. The rearrangement links TRBV10-3 to TRBJ2-5; 8 nucleotides align to TRBD2. Germline CDR1 is ENHRY and CDR2 is SYGVKD. CDR3 length: 14 amino acids. Trimming took 0 bases from V and 5 from J; bases not matched to a gene: 2. For the CDR3, the DNA is TGTGCCATCAGTGAGTCTGGGACTAGGGAGACCCAGTACTTC. It encodes CAISESGTRETQYF.

The V call is TRBV2, the J call TRBJ2-2; tentatively, D is TRBD1 (6 bases). The CDR3 is made up of 12 amino acids. V was shortened by 6 bases and J by 6 bases, with 8 bases between the two germline ends. Germline V gene data show CDR1 as SNHLY and CDR2 as FYNNEI. CDR3 sequence (DNA): TGTGCCAGCAGGTGGGGGCCCGGGGAGCTGTTTTTT. Protein sequence: CASRWGPGELFF.

This clonotype was counted only a few times. CDR3 in DNA: TGTGCCAGCAGTGAACCCGGGTCCCAAGAGACCCAGTACTTC. It translates to CASSEPGSQETQYF. This sequence joins TRBV2 and TRBJ2-5; no definite D call. Deletions cut 2 bases from V and 1 base from J, with 8 bases between. Per the germline V gene, CDR1 is SNHLY and CDR2 is FYNNEI. There are 14 residues in the CDR3.

This clonotype showed up many times. The V and J genes are TRBV6-1 and TRBJ2-3; no clear D. V lost 3 bases to trimming and J lost 3 bases, with 13 bases between them. Germline CDR1 MNHNS, CDR2 SASEGT. This CDR3 has 15 residues. CDR3 in DNA: TGTGCCAGCAGTGACGGCTTAGGAACAACAGATACGCAGTATTTT. This gives the protein CASSDGLGTTDTQYF.

V is TRBV19 and J is TRBJ1-4; D not certain. The V end was cut by 5 bases, the J end by 2 bases, with 15 bases between. This CDR3 has 16 amino acids. The germline V gene encodes CDR1 LNHDA and CDR2 SQIVND (reference sequence). CDR3 amino acids: CASSAIRTRTNEKLFF. CDR3 DNA sequence: TGTGCCAGTAGTGCCATTCGGACGCGGACTAATGAAAAACTGTTTTTT.

This clonotype was observed a handful of times. CDR3: CASSYRASVGGANVLTF. In nucleotides, the CDR3 is TGTGCCAGCAGTTATCGCGCCTCCGTGGGGGGGGCCAACGTCCTGACTTTC. The chain carries TRBV6-5 and TRBJ2-6; no reliable D call. Germline lookup yields CDR1 MNHEY and CDR2 SVGAGI. CDR3 length: 17 amino acids. Trimming left V 3 bases short and J 4 bases short, with 16 bases between.

This clonotype was observed a handful of times. This chain links TRBV20-1 with TRBJ1-1; D is ambiguous. CDR1 is DFQATT and CDR2 is SNEGSKA in the germline V gene (reference sequence). CDR3 size: 11 residues. V lost 3 bases and J lost 6, with 8 bases in between. This chain's CDR3 is CSARDGPEAFF. CDR3 sequence (DNA): TGCAGTGCTAGGGACGGCCCTGAAGCTTTCTTT.

This clonotype has just a few counts. The rearrangement uses TRBV29-1 and TRBJ2-5, with no clear D. CDR1 and CDR2 from the germline V gene are SQVTM and ANQGSEA. This CDR3 region has 13 residues. The V end was cut by 4 bases, the J end by 5 bases, with 14 bases between. The CDR3 DNA reads TGCAGCGTTGGCCTTAATCTCCGCGAGACCCAGTACTTC. It codes for CSVGLNLRETQYF.

The V and J genes are TRBV27 and TRBJ2-7, with D perhaps TRBD2 (5 bases). The CDR3 extends over 13 amino acids. Germline V gives CDR1 MNHEY, CDR2 SMNVEV (reference sequence). The ends were cut back, 3 bases at V and 7 bases at J, with 13 bases in the middle. The CDR3 DNA reads TGTGCCAGCAGTTTCAGTCGGGGTGGTGAGCAGTACTTC. It specifies CASSFSRGGEQYF.

This clonotype has just a few counts. V usage is TRBV13 and J usage is TRBJ2-1; D remains ambiguous. The CDR3 runs 14 residues. Per germline, CDR1 PRHDT and CDR2 FYEKMQ (reference sequence). V dropped 0 bases and J dropped 9 bases, with 12 bases sitting between them. CDR3 amino acids: CASSLGRPPGEQFF. DNA of the CDR3: TGTGCCAGCAGCTTAGGGCGTCCTCCGGGTGAGCAGTTCTTC.